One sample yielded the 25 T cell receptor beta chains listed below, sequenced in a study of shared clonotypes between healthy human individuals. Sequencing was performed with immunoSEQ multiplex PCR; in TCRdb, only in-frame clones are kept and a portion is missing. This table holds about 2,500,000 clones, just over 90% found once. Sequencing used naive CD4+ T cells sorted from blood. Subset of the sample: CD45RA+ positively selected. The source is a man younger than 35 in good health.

The CDR3 reads CASTPMSTGVGTDTQYF. In nucleotides, the CDR3 is TGTGCCAGCACCCCTATGTCGACAGGGGTCGGCACAGATACGCAGTATTTT. This chain links TRBV21-1 with TRBJ2-3; the DNA was not used to check the table's D call, TRBD1. TRBV21-1 is a pseudogene. The CDR3 consists of 17 residues.

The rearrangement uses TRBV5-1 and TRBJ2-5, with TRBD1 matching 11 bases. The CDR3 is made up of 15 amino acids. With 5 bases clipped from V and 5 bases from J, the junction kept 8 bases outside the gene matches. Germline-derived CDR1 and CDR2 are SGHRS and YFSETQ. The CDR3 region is CASREGQGAFETQYF. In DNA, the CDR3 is TGCGCCAGCAGGGAAGGACAGGGGGCCTTCGAGACCCAGTACTTC.

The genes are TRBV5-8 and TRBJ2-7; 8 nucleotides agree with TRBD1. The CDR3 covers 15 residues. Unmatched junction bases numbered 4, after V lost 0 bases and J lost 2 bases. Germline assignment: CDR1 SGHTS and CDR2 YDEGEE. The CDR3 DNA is TGTGCCAGCAGCTTGGGACAGGGGCTTACCTACGAGCAGTACTTC. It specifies CASSLGQGLTYEQYF.

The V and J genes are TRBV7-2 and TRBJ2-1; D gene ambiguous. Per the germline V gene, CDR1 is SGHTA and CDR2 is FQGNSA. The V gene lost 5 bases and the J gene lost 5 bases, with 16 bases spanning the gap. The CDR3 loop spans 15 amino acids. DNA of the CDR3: TGTGCCAGCAGCCTGCGGCAGGACCTCCACAATGAGCAGTTCTTC. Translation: CASSLRQDLHNEQFF. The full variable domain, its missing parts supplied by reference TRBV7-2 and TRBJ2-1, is GAGVSQSPSNKVTEKGKDVELRCDPISGHTALYWYRQSLGQGLEFLIYFQGNSAPDKSGLPSDRFSAERTGGSVSTLTIQRTQQEDSAVYLCASSLRQDLHNEQFFGPGTRLTVL.

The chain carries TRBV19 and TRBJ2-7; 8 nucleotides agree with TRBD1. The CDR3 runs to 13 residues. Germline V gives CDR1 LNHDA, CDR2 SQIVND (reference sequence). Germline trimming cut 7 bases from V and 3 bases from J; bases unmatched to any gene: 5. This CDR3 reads CASKAGGNYEQYF. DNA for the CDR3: TGTGCCAGTAAAGCAGGGGGCAACTACGAGCAGTACTTC.

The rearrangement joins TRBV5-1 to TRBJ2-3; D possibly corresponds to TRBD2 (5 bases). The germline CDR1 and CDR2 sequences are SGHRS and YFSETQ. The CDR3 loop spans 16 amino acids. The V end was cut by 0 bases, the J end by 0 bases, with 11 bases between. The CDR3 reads CASSLGETVSTDTQYF. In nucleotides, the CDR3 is TGCGCCAGCAGCTTGGGGGAGACGGTTAGCACAGATACGCAGTATTTT.

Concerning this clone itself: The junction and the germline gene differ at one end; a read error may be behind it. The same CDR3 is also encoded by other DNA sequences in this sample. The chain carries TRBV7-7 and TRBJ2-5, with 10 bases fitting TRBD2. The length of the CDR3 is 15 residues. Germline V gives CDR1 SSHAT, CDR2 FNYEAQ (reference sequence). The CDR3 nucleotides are TGTGCTAGCAGCCTCGGGCTAGCGGGAGTCGAGACCCAGTACTTC. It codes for CASSLGLAGVETQYF.

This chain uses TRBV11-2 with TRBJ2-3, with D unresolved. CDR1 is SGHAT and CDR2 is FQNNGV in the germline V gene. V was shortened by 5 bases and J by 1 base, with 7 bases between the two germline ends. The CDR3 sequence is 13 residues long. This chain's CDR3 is CASSADRTDTQYF. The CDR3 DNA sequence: TGTGCCAGCAGCGCAGACCGCACAGATACGCAGTATTTT.

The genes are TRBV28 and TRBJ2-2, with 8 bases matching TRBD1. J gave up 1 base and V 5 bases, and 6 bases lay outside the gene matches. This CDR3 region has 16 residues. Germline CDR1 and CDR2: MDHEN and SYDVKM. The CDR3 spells CASSPWDRMNTGELFF. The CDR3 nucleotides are TGTGCCAGCAGTCCCTGGGACAGGATGAACACCGGGGAGCTGTTTTTT.

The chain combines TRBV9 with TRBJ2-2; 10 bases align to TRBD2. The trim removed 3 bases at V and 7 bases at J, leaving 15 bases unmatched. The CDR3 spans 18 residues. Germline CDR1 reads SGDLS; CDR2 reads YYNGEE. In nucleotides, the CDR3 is TGTGCCAGCAGCGCTGCCGGGGGACTAGCGTCAGACGGCGGGGAGCTGTTTTTT. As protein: CASSAAGGLASDGGELFF.

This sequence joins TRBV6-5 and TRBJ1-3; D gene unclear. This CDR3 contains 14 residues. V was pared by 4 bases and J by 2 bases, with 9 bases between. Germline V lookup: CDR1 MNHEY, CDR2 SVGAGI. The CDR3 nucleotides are TGTGCCAGCAGTTCCGCGAGTACTGGAAACACCATATATTTT. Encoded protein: CASSSASTGNTIYF.

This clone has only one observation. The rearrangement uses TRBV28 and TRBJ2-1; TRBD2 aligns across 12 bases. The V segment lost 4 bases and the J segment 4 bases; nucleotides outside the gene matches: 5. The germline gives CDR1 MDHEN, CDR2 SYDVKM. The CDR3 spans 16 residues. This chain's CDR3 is CASSSPGTSGYNEQFF. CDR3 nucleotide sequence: TGTGCCAGCAGTTCCCCCGGGACTAGCGGGTACAATGAGCAGTTCTTC. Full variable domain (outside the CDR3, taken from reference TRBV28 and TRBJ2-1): DVKVTQSSRYLVKRTGEKVFLECVQDMDHENMFWYRQDPGLGLRLIYFSYDVKMKEKGDIPEGYSVSREKKERFSLILESASTNQTSMYLCASSSPGTSGYNEQFFGPGTRLTVL.

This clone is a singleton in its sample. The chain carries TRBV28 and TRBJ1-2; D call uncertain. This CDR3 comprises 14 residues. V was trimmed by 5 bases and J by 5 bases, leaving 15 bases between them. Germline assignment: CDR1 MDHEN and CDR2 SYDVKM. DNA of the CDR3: TGTGCCAGCAGTCCTCGTGGACCTGCGTATGGCTACACCTTC. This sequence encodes CASSPRGPAYGYTF.

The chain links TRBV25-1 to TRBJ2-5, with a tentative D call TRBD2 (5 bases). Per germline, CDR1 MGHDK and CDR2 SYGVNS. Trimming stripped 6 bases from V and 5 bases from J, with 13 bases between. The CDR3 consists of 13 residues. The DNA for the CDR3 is TGTGCCAGCAGGGGAAGCGGACGGGAGACCCAGTACTTC. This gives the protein CASRGSGRETQYF.

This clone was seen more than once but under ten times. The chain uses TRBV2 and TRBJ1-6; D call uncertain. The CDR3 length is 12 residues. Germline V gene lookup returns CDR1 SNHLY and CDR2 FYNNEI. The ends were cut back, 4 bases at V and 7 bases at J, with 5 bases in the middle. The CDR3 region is CASSVANSPLHF. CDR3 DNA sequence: TGTGCCAGCAGTGTAGCAAATTCACCCCTCCACTTT.

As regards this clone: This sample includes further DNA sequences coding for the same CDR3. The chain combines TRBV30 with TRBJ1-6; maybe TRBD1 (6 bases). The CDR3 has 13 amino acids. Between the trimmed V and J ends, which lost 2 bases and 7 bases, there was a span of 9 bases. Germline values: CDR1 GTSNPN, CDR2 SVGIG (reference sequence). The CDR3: CAWSKQGNSPLHF. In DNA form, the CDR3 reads TGTGCCTGGAGTAAACAGGGAAATTCACCCCTCCACTTT.

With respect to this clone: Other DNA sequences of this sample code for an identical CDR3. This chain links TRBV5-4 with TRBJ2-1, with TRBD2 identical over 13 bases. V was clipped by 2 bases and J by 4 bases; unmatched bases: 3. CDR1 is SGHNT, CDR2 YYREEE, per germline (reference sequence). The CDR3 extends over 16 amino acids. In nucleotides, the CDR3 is TGTGCCAGCAGCTTAGGGACTAGCGGGGCTTACAATGAGCAGTTCTTC. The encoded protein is CASSLGTSGAYNEQFF.

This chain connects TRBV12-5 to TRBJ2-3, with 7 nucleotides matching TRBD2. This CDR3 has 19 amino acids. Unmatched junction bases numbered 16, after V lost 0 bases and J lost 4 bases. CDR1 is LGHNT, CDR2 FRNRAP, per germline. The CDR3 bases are TGTGCTAGTGGTTTGGTACAAAAGGCGGAGACTAGCTCCGCAGATACGCAGTATTTT. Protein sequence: CASGLVQKAETSSADTQYF.

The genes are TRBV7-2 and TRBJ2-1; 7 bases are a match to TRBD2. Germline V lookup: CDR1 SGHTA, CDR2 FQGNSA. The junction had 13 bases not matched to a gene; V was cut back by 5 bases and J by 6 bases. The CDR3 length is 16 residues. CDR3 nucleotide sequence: TGTGCCAGCAGCCCCGGTGGTAGCGGGCTACCCAATGAGCAGTTCTTC. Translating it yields CASSPGGSGLPNEQFF.

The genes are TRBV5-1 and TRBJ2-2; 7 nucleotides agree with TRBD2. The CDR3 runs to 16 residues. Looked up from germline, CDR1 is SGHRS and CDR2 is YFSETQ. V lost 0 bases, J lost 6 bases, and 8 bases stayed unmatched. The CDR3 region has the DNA TGCGCCAGCAGCTTGGGGGCGGGAGTCTACGCCGGGGAGCTGTTTTTT. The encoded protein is CASSLGAGVYAGELFF.

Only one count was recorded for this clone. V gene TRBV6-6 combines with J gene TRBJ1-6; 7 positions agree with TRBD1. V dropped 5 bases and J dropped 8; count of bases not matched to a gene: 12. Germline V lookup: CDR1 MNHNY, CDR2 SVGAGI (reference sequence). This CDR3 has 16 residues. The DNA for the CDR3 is TGTGCCAGCAGTGCGAATTTAGGGGGCAAGGATTCACCCCTCCACTTT. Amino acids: CASSANLGGKDSPLHF.

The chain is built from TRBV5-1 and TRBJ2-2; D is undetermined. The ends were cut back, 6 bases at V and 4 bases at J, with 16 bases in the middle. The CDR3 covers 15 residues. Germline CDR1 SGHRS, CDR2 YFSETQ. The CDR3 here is CASILGNPTTGELFF. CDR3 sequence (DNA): TGCGCCAGCATCCTGGGGAACCCTACCACCGGGGAGCTGTTTTTT.

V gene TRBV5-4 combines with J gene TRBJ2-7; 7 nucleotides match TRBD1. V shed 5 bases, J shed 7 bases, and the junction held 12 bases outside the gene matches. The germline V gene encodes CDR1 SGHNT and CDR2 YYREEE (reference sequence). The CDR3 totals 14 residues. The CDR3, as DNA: TGTGCCAGCAGGGTCGAGACAGGGCTGGGGGAGCAGTACTTC. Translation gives CASRVETGLGEQYF.

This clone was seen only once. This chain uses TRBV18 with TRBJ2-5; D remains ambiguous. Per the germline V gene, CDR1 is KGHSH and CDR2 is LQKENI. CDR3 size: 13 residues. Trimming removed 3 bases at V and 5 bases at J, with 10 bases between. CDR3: CASSPPKRETQYF. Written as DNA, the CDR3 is TGTGCCAGCTCACCTCCGAAAAGGGAGACCCAGTACTTC.

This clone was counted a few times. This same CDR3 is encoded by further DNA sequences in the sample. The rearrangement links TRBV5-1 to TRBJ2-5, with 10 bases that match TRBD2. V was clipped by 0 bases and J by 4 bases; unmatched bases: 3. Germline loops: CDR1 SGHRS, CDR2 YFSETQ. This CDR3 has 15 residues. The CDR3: CASSLVASGGETQYF. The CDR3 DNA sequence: TGCGCCAGCAGCTTGGTGGCTAGCGGGGGAGAGACCCAGTACTTC.